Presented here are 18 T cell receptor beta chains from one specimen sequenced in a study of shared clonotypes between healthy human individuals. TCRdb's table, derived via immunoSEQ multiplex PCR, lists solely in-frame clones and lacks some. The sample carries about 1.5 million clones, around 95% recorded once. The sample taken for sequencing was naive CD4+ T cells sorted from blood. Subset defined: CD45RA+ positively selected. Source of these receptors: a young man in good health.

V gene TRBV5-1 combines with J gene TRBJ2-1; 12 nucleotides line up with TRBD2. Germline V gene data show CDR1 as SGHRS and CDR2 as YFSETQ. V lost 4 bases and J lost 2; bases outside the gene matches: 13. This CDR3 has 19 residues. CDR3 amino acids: CASSTGALTSGSPYNEQFF. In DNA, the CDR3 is TGCGCCAGCAGCACCGGAGCCCTGACTAGCGGGAGCCCCTACAATGAGCAGTTCTTC.

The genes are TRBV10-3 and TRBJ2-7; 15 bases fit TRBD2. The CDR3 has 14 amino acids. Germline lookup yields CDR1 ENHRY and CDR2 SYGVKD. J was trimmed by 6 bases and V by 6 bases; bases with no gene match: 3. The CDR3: CAIRGTSGRLEQYF. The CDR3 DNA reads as TGTGCCATCAGGGGGACTAGCGGGAGGCTCGAGCAGTACTTC.

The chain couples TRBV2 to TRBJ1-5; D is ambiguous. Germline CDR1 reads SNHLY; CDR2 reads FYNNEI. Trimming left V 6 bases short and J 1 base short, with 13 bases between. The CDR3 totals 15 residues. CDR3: CASRARLRSNQPQHF. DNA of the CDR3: TGTGCCAGCAGGGCGAGACTTCGGAGCAATCAGCCCCAGCATTTT.

CDR3 loop: CASSPLGFFRTDTQYF. CDR3 nucleotide sequence: TGTGCCAGCAGCCCCCTGGGGTTTTTCCGCACAGATACGCAGTATTTT. The chain combines TRBV7-2 with TRBJ2-3; D not certain. The CDR3 consists of 16 residues. The ends were cut back, 5 bases at V and 1 base at J, with 16 bases in the middle. The V gene's germline CDR1 is SGHTA and CDR2 FQGNSA.

The CDR3 nucleotides are TGTGCCAGCAGCTTAACAGGGGAGGTTGGCTACACCTTC. Translated, it gives CASSLTGEVGYTF. The gene calls are TRBV5-6 and TRBJ1-2; the match to TRBD1 covers 7 bases. V shed 2 bases, J shed 7 bases, and the junction held 5 bases outside the gene matches. Germline CDR1 SGHDT, CDR2 YYEEEE. The CDR3 sequence is 13 residues long.

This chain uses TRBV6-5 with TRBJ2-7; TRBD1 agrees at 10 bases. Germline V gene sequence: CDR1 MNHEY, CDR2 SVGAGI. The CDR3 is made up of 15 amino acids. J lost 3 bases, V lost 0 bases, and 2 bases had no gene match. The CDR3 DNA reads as TGTGCCAGCAGTTACTCGGGACAGGGGATCTACGAGCAGTACTTC. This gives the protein CASSYSGQGIYEQYF.

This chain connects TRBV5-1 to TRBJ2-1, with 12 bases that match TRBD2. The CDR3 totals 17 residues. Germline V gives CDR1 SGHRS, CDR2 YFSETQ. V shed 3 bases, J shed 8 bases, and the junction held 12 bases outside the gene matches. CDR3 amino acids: CASSYVPGLAGQDEQFF. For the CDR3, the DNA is TGCGCCAGCAGCTATGTTCCGGGACTAGCGGGTCAGGATGAGCAGTTCTTC.

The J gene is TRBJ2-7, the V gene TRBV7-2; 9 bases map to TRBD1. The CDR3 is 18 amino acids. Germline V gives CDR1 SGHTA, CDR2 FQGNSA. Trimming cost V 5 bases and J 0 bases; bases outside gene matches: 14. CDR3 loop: CASSLGTPDRGSSYEQYF. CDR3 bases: TGTGCCAGCAGCCTCGGAACCCCGGACAGGGGCTCCTCCTACGAGCAGTACTTC.

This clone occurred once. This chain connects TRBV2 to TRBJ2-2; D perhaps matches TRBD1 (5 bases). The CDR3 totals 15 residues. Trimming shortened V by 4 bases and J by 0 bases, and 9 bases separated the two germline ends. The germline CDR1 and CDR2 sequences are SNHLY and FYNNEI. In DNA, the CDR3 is TGTGCCAGCAGTGTCGAGACAGCGAACACCGGGGAGCTGTTTTTT. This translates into CASSVETANTGELFF.

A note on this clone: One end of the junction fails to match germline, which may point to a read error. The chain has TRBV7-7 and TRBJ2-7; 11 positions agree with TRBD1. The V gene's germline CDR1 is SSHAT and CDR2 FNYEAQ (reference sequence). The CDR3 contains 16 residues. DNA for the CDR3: TGTGCTAGCAGCTTAGGTGGGACAGGGGGTTCCTACGAGCAGTACTTC. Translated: CASSLGGTGGSYEQYF.

The CDR3 DNA reads TGTGCCAGCAGCCCCCGGGACAGGGACCCCTACGAGCAGTACTTC. It translates to CASSPRDRDPYEQYF. The chain is built from TRBV7-9 and TRBJ2-7, with 9 positions matching TRBD1. Germline loops: CDR1 SEHNR, CDR2 FQNEAQ (reference sequence). The CDR3 runs 15 residues. V was pared by 5 bases and J by 2 bases, with 7 bases of the junction left unmatched.

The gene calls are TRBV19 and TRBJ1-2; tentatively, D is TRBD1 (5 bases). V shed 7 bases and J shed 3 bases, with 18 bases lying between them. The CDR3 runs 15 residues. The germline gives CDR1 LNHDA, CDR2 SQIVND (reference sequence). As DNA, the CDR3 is TGTGCCAGTAAAAGTTTCTTTGGGGGGGACTATGGCTACACCTTC. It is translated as CASKSFFGGDYGYTF.

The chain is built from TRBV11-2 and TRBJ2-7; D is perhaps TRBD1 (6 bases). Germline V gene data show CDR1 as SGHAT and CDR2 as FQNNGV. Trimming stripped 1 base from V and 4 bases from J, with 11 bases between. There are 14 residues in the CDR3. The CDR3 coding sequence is TGTGCCAGCAGCTTAGCTGTTGGGACATACGAGCAGTACTTC. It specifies CASSLAVGTYEQYF.

CDR3 nucleotide sequence: TGTGCCAGCAGCGAAGGCACCCGGACAGGTTCCTACGAGCAGTACTTC. Translation gives CASSEGTRTGSYEQYF. This sequence joins TRBV7-2 and TRBJ2-7; 7 bases agree with TRBD1. CDR3 length: 16 residues. With V trimmed by 5 bases and J by 1 base, 11 bases remained unmatched. Germline values: CDR1 SGHTA, CDR2 FQGNSA. Using reference TRBV7-2 and TRBJ2-7 for the parts outside the CDR3, the full variable domain is GAGVSQSPSNKVTEKGKDVELRCDPISGHTALYWYRQSLGQGLEFLIYFQGNSAPDKSGLPSDRFSAERTGGSVSTLTIQRTQQEDSAVYLCASSEGTRTGSYEQYFGPGTRLTVT.

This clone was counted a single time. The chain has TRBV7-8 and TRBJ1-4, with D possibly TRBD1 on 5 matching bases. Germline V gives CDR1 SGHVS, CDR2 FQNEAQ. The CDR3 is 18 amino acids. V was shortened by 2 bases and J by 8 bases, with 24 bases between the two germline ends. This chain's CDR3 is CASSLSRGHMRQNEKLFF. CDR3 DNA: TGTGCCAGCAGCTTAAGTCGAGGGCACATGAGACAGAACGAAAAACTGTTTTTT.

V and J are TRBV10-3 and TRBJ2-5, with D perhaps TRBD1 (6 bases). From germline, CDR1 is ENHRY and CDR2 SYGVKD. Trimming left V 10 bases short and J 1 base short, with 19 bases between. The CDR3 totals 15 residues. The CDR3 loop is CATSTGSRSQETQYF. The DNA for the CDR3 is TGTGCCACCTCCACAGGGAGTCGATCCCAAGAGACCCAGTACTTC.

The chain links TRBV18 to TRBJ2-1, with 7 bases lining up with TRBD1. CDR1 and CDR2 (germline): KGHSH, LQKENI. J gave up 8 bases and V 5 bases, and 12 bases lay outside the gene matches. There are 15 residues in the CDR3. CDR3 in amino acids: CASSNQGVSNHEQFF. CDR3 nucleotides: TGTGCCAGCTCAAACCAGGGGGTTAGTAATCATGAGCAGTTCTTC.

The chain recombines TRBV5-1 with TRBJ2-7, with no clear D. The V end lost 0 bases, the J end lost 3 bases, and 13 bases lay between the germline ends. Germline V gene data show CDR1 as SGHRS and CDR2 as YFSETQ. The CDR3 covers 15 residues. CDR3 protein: CASSLGGPKVYEQYF. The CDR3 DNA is TGCGCCAGCAGCTTGGGTGGGCCGAAAGTCTACGAGCAGTACTTC.